These 4 T cell receptor beta chains share one sample of origin, sequenced in a study of human T cells and chemical hapten exposure. The time point here: patch test 3, about 24 weeks after DPC sensitization. As to treatment: therapeutic diphenylcyclopropenone sensitization with weekly scalp DPC. In TCRdb, the RACE reads were re-called with MiXCR into one record per CDR3 protein. The sample has approximately 97,000 distinct CDR3 sequences, 25% to 30% seen once; the top ten hold 10%. The sequenced sample was whole blood, obtained in connection with sensitization to the hapten diphenylcyclopropenone (DPC). The receptors were sampled from a man between 35 and 55 years old with alopecia areata. Some clones in this sample may be carry-over from other donors' samples.

The genes are TRBV20-1 and TRBJ2-7; TRBD2 aligns across 9 bases. The J segment lost 2 bases and the V segment lost 0 bases, leaving 5 bases of the junction unmatched. The germline CDR1 and CDR2 sequences are DFQATT and SNEGSKA (reference sequence). The CDR3 covers 15 residues. The CDR3 here is CSARDGLAGTYEQYF. CDR3 DNA: TGCAGTGCTAGAGATGGGCTAGCGGGGACCTACGAGCAGTACTTC.

This clonotype turned up a few times. This chain connects TRBV6-2 or TRBV6-3 to TRBJ2-5; D perhaps matches TRBD2 (6 bases). From germline, CDR1 is MNHEY and CDR2 SVGEGT. This CDR3 region has 14 residues. Trimming pared 8 bases from V and 5 bases from J, leaving 18 bases between. CDR3 in DNA: TGTGCCAGCCAGGAGGGAGGTCGACGGGAGACCCAGTACTTC. As protein: CASQEGGRRETQYF.

V usage is TRBV20-1 and J usage is TRBJ1-1; 8 bases agree with TRBD1. Germline V gene data show CDR1 as DFQATT and CDR2 as SNEGSKA (reference sequence). V lost 0 bases and J lost 4; bases outside the gene matches: 7. This CDR3 region has 15 residues. Here the CDR3 DNA reads TGCAGTGCTAGAGATCTAGCAGGGGGCCGCACTGAAGCTTTCTTT. Translating it yields CSARDLAGGRTEAFF.

Only a few counts were recorded for this clonotype. The genes are TRBV25-1 and TRBJ2-3; no firm D call. Germline loops: CDR1 MGHDK, CDR2 SYGVNS. CDR3 length: 15 residues. V gave up 1 base and J gave up 2 bases, with 10 bases separating them. CDR3 amino acids: CASSESSGFTDTQYF. The CDR3 nucleotides are TGTGCCAGCAGTGAATCTTCCGGGTTCACAGATACGCAGTATTTT.